This note documents a single T cell receptor beta chain sequence. Its antigen is still unknown. The sample belongs to a study of cytomegalovirus exposure and HLA in healthy donors. CDR1 and CDR2 from the germline V gene are SGHRS and YFSETQ. The CDR3 spans 14 residues. Trimming at V came to 7 bases and at J to 2 bases, leaving 4 bases not matched to a gene. Findings and caveats of the study: TCR beta sequences reportedly predicted the HLA-A and HLA-B alleles of most subjects accurately. Later findings reportedly placed an Asian-associated ancestry cluster below the roughly 660-donor mean for N-insertions. Being indistinguishable, some V segments were excluded, TRBV6-2 and TRBV6-3 among them. It was confirmed in vitro that a few of the CMV-associated chains were specific for CMV antigens.

PCR used 60 Vbeta primers and 13 Jbeta primers. Sequencing used immunoSEQ multiplex PCR; TCRdb keeps in-frame clones, though not all of them. The table shows roughly 290,000 clones, with 75% to 85% occurring only once. The chain uses TRBV5-1 and TRBJ2-2, with 8 bases identical to TRBD2. Material for sequencing was PBMCs. This TCR was recovered from a girl aged 2-10 years in good health and CMV-seronegative. The CDR3 DNA reads TGCGCCAGCGCTAGCGGGTTCAACACCGGGGAGCTGTTTTTT. The encoded protein is CASASGFNTGELFF. The full variable domain, completed using reference TRBV5-1 and TRBJ2-2, is KAGVTQTPRYLIKTRGQQVTLSCSPISGHRSVSWYQQTPGQGLQFLFEYFSETQRNKGNFPGRFSGRQFSNSRSEMNVSTLELGDSALYLCASASGFNTGELFFGEGSRLTVL.